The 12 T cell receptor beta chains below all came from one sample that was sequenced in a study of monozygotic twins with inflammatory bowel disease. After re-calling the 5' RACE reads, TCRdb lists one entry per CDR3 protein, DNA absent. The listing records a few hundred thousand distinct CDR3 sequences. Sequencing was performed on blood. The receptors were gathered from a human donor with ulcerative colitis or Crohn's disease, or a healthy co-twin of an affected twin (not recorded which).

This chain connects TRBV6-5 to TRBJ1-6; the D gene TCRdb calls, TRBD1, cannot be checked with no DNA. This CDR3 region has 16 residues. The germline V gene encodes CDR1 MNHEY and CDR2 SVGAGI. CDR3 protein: CASSYSTGVVDSPLHF.

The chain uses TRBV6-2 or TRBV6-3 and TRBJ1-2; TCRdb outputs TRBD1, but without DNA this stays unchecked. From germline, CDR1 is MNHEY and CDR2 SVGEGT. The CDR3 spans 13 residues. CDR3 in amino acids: CASARTGVYGYTF.

The CDR3 loop reads CSASFFGSPHEQYF. This sequence joins TRBV20-1 and TRBJ2-7. This CDR3 region has 14 residues. Germline assignment: CDR1 DFQATT and CDR2 SNEGSKA (reference sequence).

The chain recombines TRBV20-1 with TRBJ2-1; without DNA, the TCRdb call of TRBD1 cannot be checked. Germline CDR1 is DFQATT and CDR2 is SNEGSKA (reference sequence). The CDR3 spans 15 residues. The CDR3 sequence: CSARADRGPYNEQFF.

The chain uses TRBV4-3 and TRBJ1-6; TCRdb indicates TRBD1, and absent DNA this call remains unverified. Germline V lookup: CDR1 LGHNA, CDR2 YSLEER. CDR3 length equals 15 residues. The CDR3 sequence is CASSQGQKINSPLHF.

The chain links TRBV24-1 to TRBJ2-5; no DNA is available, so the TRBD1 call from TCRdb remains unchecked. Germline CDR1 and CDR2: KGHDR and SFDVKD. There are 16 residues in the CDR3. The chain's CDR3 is CATSDFARQGVETQYF.

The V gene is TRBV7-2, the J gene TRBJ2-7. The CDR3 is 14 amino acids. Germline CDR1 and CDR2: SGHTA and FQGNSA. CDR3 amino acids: CASSLDGPAYEQYF.

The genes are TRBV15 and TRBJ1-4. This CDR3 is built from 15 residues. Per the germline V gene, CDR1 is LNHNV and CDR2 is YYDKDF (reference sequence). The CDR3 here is CATSRERGTNEKLFF.

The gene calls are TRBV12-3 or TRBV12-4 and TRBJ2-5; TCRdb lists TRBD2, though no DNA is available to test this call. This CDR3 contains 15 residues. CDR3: CASSISGRARETQYF.

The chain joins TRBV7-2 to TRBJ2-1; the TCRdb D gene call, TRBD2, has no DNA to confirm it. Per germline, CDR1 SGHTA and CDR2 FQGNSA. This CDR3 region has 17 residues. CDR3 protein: CASSAGLAGTSYNEQFF.

The CDR3 spells CASSLRGVAGPSSGANVLTF. The chain links TRBV5-1 to TRBJ2-6; TCRdb's D call of TRBD1 is untestable without DNA. This CDR3 is built from 20 residues. CDR1 SGHRS and CDR2 YFSETQ come from the germline V gene.

CDR3 region: CASGTSGGWETQYF. The chain couples TRBV10-2 to TRBJ2-5; TCRdb indicates TRBD2, and absent DNA this call remains unverified. CDR3 length: 14 residues. Germline assignment: CDR1 WSHSY and CDR2 SAAADI.